The 4 T cell receptor beta chains reported below all come from one sample, sequenced in a study of cytomegalovirus exposure and HLA in healthy donors. 13 Jbeta primers and 60 Vbeta primers were used for the PCR. The assay was immunoSEQ multiplex PCR, and TCRdb's table has in-frame clones only and misses some. The profile shows about 180,000 clones, over 60% of them singletons. Sequencing used PBMCs. These receptors all come from a man aged 18 to 29 in good health and CMV-seronegative.

The chain links TRBV28 to TRBJ2-3; 9 positions agree with TRBD1. The length of the CDR3 is 17 residues. Per the germline V gene, CDR1 is MDHEN and CDR2 is SYDVKM. The J segment lost 3 bases and the V segment lost 4 bases, leaving 11 bases of the junction unmatched. CDR3: CASSSLRDRDGTDTQYF. CDR3 coding DNA: TGTGCCAGCAGTTCCCTTCGGGACAGGGATGGGACAGATACGCAGTATTTT.

This clone has only a few counts. This chain connects TRBV27 to TRBJ2-5; 10 nucleotides match TRBD1. Germline trimming cut 6 bases from V and 4 bases from J; bases unmatched to any gene: 17. The CDR3 consists of 18 residues. Germline V gives CDR1 MNHEY, CDR2 SMNVEV (reference sequence). The CDR3 loop reads CASSFSHFRDRGSETQYF. The DNA for the CDR3 is TGTGCCAGCAGCTTCTCTCATTTCCGGGACAGGGGTTCAGAGACCCAGTACTTC.

This clone was detected once. The chain couples TRBV7-9 to TRBJ2-1, with TRBD1 as a possible D gene (6 bases). Germline-derived CDR1 and CDR2 are SEHNR and FQNEAQ (reference sequence). V lost 1 base and J lost 12, with 7 bases in between. The CDR3 consists of 11 residues. The CDR3: CASSLGGRQFF. The CDR3 DNA reads as TGTGCCAGCAGCTTAGGGGGGCGGCAGTTCTTC.

The J gene is TRBJ1-3, the V gene TRBV5-5, with 8 bases matching TRBD1. J was trimmed by 2 bases and V by 5 bases; bases with no gene match: 3. CDR3 length: 14 amino acids. Germline assignment: CDR1 SGHKS and CDR2 YYEKEE (reference sequence). CDR3 sequence: CASSSDRAGNTIYF. CDR3 bases: TGTGCCAGCAGTTCGGACAGGGCTGGAAACACCATATATTTT. Based on the CDR3 plus reference TRBV5-5 and TRBJ1-3, the full variable domain is DAGVTQSPTHLIKTRGQQVTLRCSPISGHKSVSWYQQVLGQGPQFIFQYYEKEERGRGNFPDRFSARQFPNYSSELNVNALLLGDSALYLCASSSDRAGNTIYFGEGSWLTVV.